The rows below give T cell receptor beta chains drawn from one sample of a study of OX40 agonist ivuxolimab in advanced cancers. Assay: immunoSEQ multiplex PCR; the TCRdb copy retains only in-frame clones and omits some. The sample carries almost 90,000 clones, approximately 90% recorded once. Sequencing was performed on CD4+ or CD8+ T cells sorted from blood, taken in a trial of the OX40 agonist ivuxolimab. The receptors here all came from an adult with an advanced solid tumor such as melanoma, head and neck, liver or kidney cancer. Both conserved end residues are part of each CDR3. The D gene is left open where the match is weak. Size values are once, few and many counts, or a class for expanded clones, and some rows have none.

d_call: NA; clone_size: NA; j_call: TRBJ1-3; v_call: TRBV6-1; cdr3_nt: TGTGCCAGCAGGCAGATGGACTCTGGAAACACCATATATTTT; cdr3_aa: CASRQMDSGNTIYF
d_call: NA; clone_size: NA; j_call: TRBJ1-5; v_call: TRBV7-8; cdr3_nt: TGTGCCAGCAGCGTGATCCCGGATCAGCCCCAGCATTTT; cdr3_aa: CASSVIPDQPQHF
d_call: NA; clone_size: NA; j_call: TRBJ1-1; v_call: TRBV6-1; cdr3_nt: TGTGCCAGCAGAATCCCGGGTAACACTGAAGCTTTCTTT; cdr3_aa: CASRIPGNTEAFF
d_call: TRBD2; clone_size: NA; j_call: TRBJ2-3; v_call: TRBV6-7; cdr3_nt: TGTGCCAACGGGACTAGCGGGGGGGCCGGTTCGTCAGATACGCAGTATTTT; cdr3_aa: CANGTSGGAGSSDTQYF
d_call: TRBD2; clone_size: NA; j_call: TRBJ2-7; v_call: TRBV6-6; cdr3_nt: TGTGCCAGCAGTGAGTCCGGGACTAGCGCAACCTTC; cdr3_aa: CASSESGTSATF
d_call: TRBD1; clone_size: NA; j_call: TRBJ1-3; v_call: TRBV4-3; cdr3_nt: TGCGCCAGCAGCCACGCTGTAGGGGGCAGCCCTCTCTCTGGAAACACCATATATTTT; cdr3_aa: CASSHAVGGSPLSGNTIYF
d_call: TRBD2; clone_size: NA; j_call: TRBJ2-1; v_call: TRBV6-6; cdr3_nt: TGTGCCACCGAGCGGGGGGGCTCCTACAATGAGCAGTTCTTC; cdr3_aa: CATERGGSYNEQFF
d_call: NA; clone_size: NA; j_call: TRBJ2-5; v_call: TRBV18; cdr3_nt: TGTGCCAGCTCTCCCGGGATTGCAGAGACCCAGTACTTC; cdr3_aa: CASSPGIAETQYF
d_call: NA; clone_size: NA; j_call: TRBJ1-2; v_call: TRBV27; cdr3_nt: TGTGCCAGCAGTTTATGGGACCCCGAGAAGGGTGGCTACACCTTC; cdr3_aa: CASSLWDPEKGGYTF
d_call: TRBD1; clone_size: few; j_call: TRBJ2-7; v_call: TRBV19; cdr3_nt: TGTGCCAGTAGTAAGGACAGGGGGCGCGAGCAGTACTTC; cdr3_aa: CASSKDRGREQYF
d_call: NA; clone_size: NA; j_call: TRBJ2-7; v_call: TRBV6-6; cdr3_nt: TGTGCCAGCATGGGGGGCGACGAGCAGTACTTC; cdr3_aa: CASMGGDEQYF
d_call: TRBD1; clone_size: NA; j_call: TRBJ2-3; v_call: TRBV7-2; cdr3_nt: TGTGCCAGCAGCTTGGGGGACAGTAGCACAGATACGCAGTATTTT; cdr3_aa: CASSLGDSSTDTQYF
d_call: TRBD1; clone_size: NA; j_call: TRBJ1-3; v_call: TRBV4-3; cdr3_nt: TGCGCCAGCAGCCAAATCGGGACAGATAGAAACACCATATATTTT; cdr3_aa: CASSQIGTDRNTIYF
d_call: NA; clone_size: NA; j_call: TRBJ1-5; v_call: TRBV6-1; cdr3_nt: TGTGCCAGCAGTGAAGCGGGGGGGTTGGATCAGCCCCAGCATTTT; cdr3_aa: CASSEAGGLDQPQHF
d_call: TRBD1; clone_size: once; j_call: TRBJ2-4; v_call: TRBV7-2; cdr3_nt: TGTGCCAGCAGCTATGCGGGACAGGGAAAAAACATTCAGTACTTC; cdr3_aa: CASSYAGQGKNIQYF
d_call: NA; clone_size: NA; j_call: TRBJ1-1; v_call: TRBV28; cdr3_nt: TGTGCCAGCAGTTGGGGGGCCGCGGGAGCTTTCTTT; cdr3_aa: CASSWGAAGAFF
d_call: NA; clone_size: NA; j_call: TRBJ1-3; v_call: TRBV30; cdr3_nt: TGTGCCGTTACCAGCTCTGGAAACACCATATATTTT; cdr3_aa: CAVTSSGNTIYF
d_call: TRBD1; clone_size: NA; j_call: TRBJ2-7; v_call: TRBV11-2; cdr3_nt: TGTGCCAGCAGCGAGACAGGGGGGGCCTACGAGCAGTACTTC; cdr3_aa: CASSETGGAYEQYF
d_call: TRBD2; clone_size: few; j_call: TRBJ2-3; v_call: TRBV7-3; cdr3_nt: TGTGCCAGCAGCTTATGGTTCGGGGGGGCCGCAGATACGCAGTATTTT; cdr3_aa: CASSLWFGGAADTQYF
d_call: NA; clone_size: NA; j_call: TRBJ2-7; v_call: TRBV10-3; cdr3_nt: TGTGCCATCAGTGAGTCCAGGGCGCAGTACTTC; cdr3_aa: CAISESRAQYF
d_call: TRBD2; clone_size: NA; j_call: TRBJ2-5; v_call: TRBV11-2; cdr3_nt: TGTGCCAGCAGCTTAGATCGGGGAACGGGAGGGGAGACCCAGTACTTC; cdr3_aa: CASSLDRGTGGETQYF
d_call: NA; clone_size: NA; j_call: TRBJ2-7; v_call: TRBV15; cdr3_nt: TGTGCCACCAGCAGAAGGGGGAGGGGTGGCCCCATCTACGAGCAGTACTTC; cdr3_aa: CATSRRGRGGPIYEQYF
d_call: NA; clone_size: NA; j_call: TRBJ1-5; v_call: TRBV28; cdr3_nt: TGTGCCAGCACCTTCTGGACCAGCCATAGCAATCAGCCCCAGCATTTT; cdr3_aa: CASTFWTSHSNQPQHF
d_call: TRBD2; clone_size: NA; j_call: TRBJ2-1; v_call: TRBV5-1; cdr3_nt: TGCGCCAGCAGCCCTAGCGGGAGAGACTACAATGAGCAGTTCTTC; cdr3_aa: CASSPSGRDYNEQFF
d_call: NA; clone_size: NA; j_call: TRBJ2-2; v_call: TRBV30; cdr3_nt: TGTGCCTGGACCCGTGTAAACTTCCGGAACACCGGGGAGCTGTTTTTT; cdr3_aa: CAWTRVNFRNTGELFF
d_call: TRBD1; clone_size: NA; j_call: TRBJ1-4; v_call: TRBV5-1; cdr3_nt: TGCGCCAGCAGCTTAGGACAGGGGGATGAAAAACTGTTTTTT; cdr3_aa: CASSLGQGDEKLFF